The clone carrying this TCR beta chain has a handful of counts. The antigen remains unidentified. Exclusions: uncontrolled infection, other autoimmune disease, pregnancy, lactation. The source of the sample is a study of T cells in Graves' hyperthyroidism and ophthalmopathy. General study points: Stable hyperthyroidism was separated from ophthalmopathy by a model based on 13 V-J features. Ophthalmopathy was predicted by the model a median of roughly 6.6 months ahead of onset.

Amplified regions were TCR beta CDR3 sequences from RNA transcripts. The TCR CDR3 was amplified in a first-round RT-PCR using the HTBI primer set. In TCRdb, the multiplex PCR reads were re-called with MiXCR into one record per CDR3 protein. The sample consists of approximately 690,000 distinct CDR3 sequences, less than 25% of them appearing once. The CDR3 is 14 residues long. Trimming stripped 4 bases from V and 5 bases from J, with 11 bases between. Germline V gene data show CDR1 as SGHTA and CDR2 as FQGNSA. The sample was blood. The chain combines TRBV7-2 with TRBJ1-4, with D unresolved. The sequence was obtained from a man under 40 with Graves' ophthalmopathy. The CDR3 loop reads CASSSGGRNEKLFF. DNA of the CDR3: TGTGCCAGCAGCTCGGGAGGGCGGAATGAAAAACTGTTTTTT.